The rows below give T cell receptor beta chains drawn from one sample of a study of glioma-infiltrating T cells after dendritic cell vaccination. This table comes from immunoSEQ multiplex PCR, and its TCRdb copy is limited to in-frame clones, with some not included. The repertoire holds about 64,000 clones, 80% to 85% seen once, with about 8.9% in the top ten. The material sequenced was blood, taken before dendritic cell vaccination. Every receptor here comes from a human donor with glioblastoma. Both conserved end residues are part of each CDR3. The order of the fields is clone size, V gene, D gene, J gene, CDR3 length, CDR3 DNA, CDR3 protein. The D gene is left open where the match is weak. A row's size may be missing; if present it is once, few, many or a size class.

abundance: few; v_gene: TRBV2; d_gene: NA; j_gene: TRBJ2-2; len: 14; CDR3nt: TGTGCCAGCAGTGTAGATGGGAACACCGGGGAGCTGTTTTTT; CDR3aa: CASSVDGNTGELFF
abundance: NA; v_gene: TRBV2; d_gene: TRBD1; j_gene: TRBJ1-6; len: 16; CDR3nt: TGTGCCAGCAGTGACGCGACAGGGGGAGTTCACTCACCCCTCCACTTT; CDR3aa: CASSDATGGVHSPLHF
abundance: NA; v_gene: TRBV6-1; d_gene: TRBD2; j_gene: TRBJ2-7; len: 15; CDR3nt: TGTGCCAGCAGTGACTCTAGCGGGGGGGCGTACGAGCAGTACTTC; CDR3aa: CASSDSSGGAYEQYF
abundance: NA; v_gene: TRBV9; d_gene: TRBD2; j_gene: TRBJ2-7; len: 15; CDR3nt: TGTGCCAGCAGCGTAGACGTAGCGGGGGGGCGCGAGCAGTACTTC; CDR3aa: CASSVDVAGGREQYF
abundance: NA; v_gene: TRBV19; d_gene: TRBD1; j_gene: TRBJ2-7; len: 15; CDR3nt: TGTGCCAGTAGTGGACAGGGACAGGGGGCCTACGAGCAGTACTTC; CDR3aa: CASSGQGQGAYEQYF
abundance: once; v_gene: TRBV5-1; d_gene: NA; j_gene: TRBJ1-2; len: 13; CDR3nt: TGCGCCAGCAGTCAACAGGCCCTCTATGGCTACACCTTC; CDR3aa: CASSQQALYGYTF
abundance: NA; v_gene: TRBV5-4; d_gene: NA; j_gene: TRBJ2-5; len: 12; CDR3nt: TGTGCCAGCAGCTTGGCCGGTGCAGGGGCCTACTTC; CDR3aa: CASSLAGAGAYF
abundance: NA; v_gene: TRBV5-4; d_gene: TRBD1; j_gene: TRBJ2-1; len: 15; CDR3nt: TGTGCCAGCAGCTTGGGGGACAGAAGAGACAATGAGCAGTTCTTC; CDR3aa: CASSLGDRRDNEQFF
abundance: NA; v_gene: TRBV4-2; d_gene: TRBD1; j_gene: TRBJ1-2; len: 15; CDR3nt: TGTGCCAGCAGCAGAACGGACAGGGGCGCCGAAGGCTACACCTTC; CDR3aa: CASSRTDRGAEGYTF
abundance: NA; v_gene: TRBV7-8; d_gene: NA; j_gene: TRBJ1-6; len: 14; CDR3nt: TGTGCCAGCAGCCCACTGACAGGTTATTCACCCCTCCACTTT; CDR3aa: CASSPLTGYSPLHF
abundance: NA; v_gene: TRBV28; d_gene: TRBD1; j_gene: TRBJ2-3; len: 15; CDR3nt: TGTGCCAGCAGTAACGGACAGGGAGGCGCAGATACGCAGTATTTT; CDR3aa: CASSNGQGGADTQYF
abundance: NA; v_gene: TRBV5-6; d_gene: NA; j_gene: TRBJ1-2; len: 13; CDR3nt: TGTGCCAGCAGCTTGCAGGGCGGCTATGGCTACACCTTC; CDR3aa: CASSLQGGYGYTF
abundance: NA; v_gene: TRBV18; d_gene: NA; j_gene: TRBJ1-2; len: 13; CDR3nt: TGTGCCAGCTCACCGCAACAGGGCGATGGCTACACCTTC; CDR3aa: CASSPQQGDGYTF
abundance: NA; v_gene: TRBV28; d_gene: NA; j_gene: TRBJ2-3; len: 15; CDR3nt: TGTGCCAGCAACCCCCCGGGGGGCTACACAGATACGCAGTATTTT; CDR3aa: CASNPPGGYTDTQYF
abundance: NA; v_gene: TRBV5-4; d_gene: NA; j_gene: TRBJ2-3; len: 16; CDR3nt: TGTGCCAGCAGCCCTGATGTGGCGGGGGCGGTAGATACGCAGTATTTT; CDR3aa: CASSPDVAGAVDTQYF
abundance: NA; v_gene: TRBV5-1; d_gene: TRBD2; j_gene: TRBJ2-1; len: 14; CDR3nt: TGCGCCAGCAGCGCGGGGGGGGCCTACAATGAGCAGTTCTTC; CDR3aa: CASSAGGAYNEQFF
abundance: NA; v_gene: TRBV10-1; d_gene: TRBD1; j_gene: TRBJ2-1; len: 16; CDR3nt: TGCGCCAGCAGTGAGACTTTGGGACAGGGCGGGAATGAGCAGTTCTTC; CDR3aa: CASSETLGQGGNEQFF
abundance: NA; v_gene: TRBV7-2; d_gene: TRBD2; j_gene: TRBJ2-3; len: 15; CDR3nt: TGTGCCAGCAGCTTAGGACTAGCGAAATCAGATACGCAGTATTTT; CDR3aa: CASSLGLAKSDTQYF
abundance: NA; v_gene: TRBV18; d_gene: NA; j_gene: TRBJ2-2; len: 15; CDR3nt: TGTGCCAGCTCCCGGACACCTACGAACACCGGGGAGCTGTTTTTT; CDR3aa: CASSRTPTNTGELFF
abundance: NA; v_gene: TRBV20-1; d_gene: NA; j_gene: TRBJ2-7; len: 11; CDR3nt: TGCAGCGTTGAGCATCAATACGAGCAGTACTTC; CDR3aa: CSVEHQYEQYF
abundance: NA; v_gene: TRBV27; d_gene: NA; j_gene: TRBJ1-5; len: 14; CDR3nt: TGTGCCAGCAGTTTAGGAGGGGTGTACCAGCCCCAGCATTTT; CDR3aa: CASSLGGVYQPQHF
abundance: NA; v_gene: TRBV18; d_gene: NA; j_gene: TRBJ2-1; len: 15; CDR3nt: TGTGCCAGCTCACCGGGGCAGGGGAGTAACAATGAGCAGTTCTTC; CDR3aa: CASSPGQGSNNEQFF
abundance: few; v_gene: TRBV19; d_gene: TRBD2; j_gene: TRBJ2-3; len: 16; CDR3nt: TGTGCCAGTAGATCTGGACTAGCGCTGAGCACAGATACGCAGTATTTT; CDR3aa: CASRSGLALSTDTQYF
abundance: few; v_gene: TRBV30; d_gene: TRBD1; j_gene: TRBJ2-1; len: 15; CDR3nt: TGTGCCGCCACAGGGGGTTCCAGCTCCTACAATGAGCAGTTCTTC; CDR3aa: CAATGGSSSYNEQFF
abundance: NA; v_gene: TRBV15; d_gene: NA; j_gene: TRBJ2-7; len: 15; CDR3nt: TGTGCCACCAGCAGAGAAGGGGGTCGACTATACGAGCAGTACTTC; CDR3aa: CATSREGGRLYEQYF
abundance: NA; v_gene: TRBV18; d_gene: NA; j_gene: TRBJ2-3; len: 15; CDR3nt: TGTGCCAGCTCACCATTACGGGTAGAGCGAGATACGCAGTATTTT; CDR3aa: CASSPLRVERDTQYF
abundance: NA; v_gene: TRBV5-6; d_gene: NA; j_gene: TRBJ2-7; len: 15; CDR3nt: TGTGCCAGCAGCGAGTTTAGAGTCATAGAGTACGAGCAGTACTTC; CDR3aa: CASSEFRVIEYEQYF
abundance: few; v_gene: TRBV19; d_gene: TRBD2; j_gene: TRBJ2-5; len: 16; CDR3nt: TGTGCCAGTAGTGGGTGGGCTAGCGGGGCGACAGAGACCCAGTACTTC; CDR3aa: CASSGWASGATETQYF
abundance: NA; v_gene: TRBV30; d_gene: NA; j_gene: TRBJ1-1; len: 11; CDR3nt: TGTGCCTGGGTCTGGAACACTGAAGCTTTCTTT; CDR3aa: CAWVWNTEAFF
abundance: few; v_gene: TRBV15; d_gene: NA; j_gene: TRBJ1-3; len: 16; CDR3nt: TGTGCCACCAGCACCTACAGAAGGTTCTCTGGAAACACCATATATTTT; CDR3aa: CATSTYRRFSGNTIYF
abundance: NA; v_gene: TRBV4-1; d_gene: NA; j_gene: TRBJ1-1; len: 14; CDR3nt: TGCGCCAGCAGCCCGAAAACAAGGAACACTGAAGCTTTCTTT; CDR3aa: CASSPKTRNTEAFF
abundance: NA; v_gene: TRBV29-1; d_gene: TRBD2; j_gene: TRBJ2-1; len: 17; CDR3nt: TGCAGCGTTGAGGGTCTAGCGGGGTTCAGCTCCTACAATGAGCAGTTCTTC; CDR3aa: CSVEGLAGFSSYNEQFF
abundance: few; v_gene: TRBV6-1; d_gene: NA; j_gene: TRBJ2-7; len: 15; CDR3nt: TGTGCCAGCGGGATAACAGGTAGGGTTTTCGACGAGCAGTACTTC; CDR3aa: CASGITGRVFDEQYF
abundance: NA; v_gene: TRBV2; d_gene: NA; j_gene: TRBJ2-7; len: 13; CDR3nt: TGTGCCAGCAGTGAATTCGAAGCTTACGAGCAGTACTTC; CDR3aa: CASSEFEAYEQYF
abundance: NA; v_gene: TRBV27; d_gene: TRBD2; j_gene: TRBJ2-1; len: 17; CDR3nt: TGTGCCAGCAGTTTATGGGTCGCGGGGGGTAAATACAATGAGCAGTTCTTC; CDR3aa: CASSLWVAGGKYNEQFF
abundance: NA; v_gene: TRBV19; d_gene: TRBD1; j_gene: TRBJ1-1; len: 16; CDR3nt: TGTGCCAGTAGTATCATACCGGGACAGCTGAACACTGAAGCTTTCTTT; CDR3aa: CASSIIPGQLNTEAFF
abundance: NA; v_gene: TRBV5-4; d_gene: TRBD1; j_gene: TRBJ1-2; len: 17; CDR3nt: TGTGCCAGCAGGACGAGAGGGGGCGCGAAATCTAACTATGGCTACACCTTC; CDR3aa: CASRTRGGAKSNYGYTF
abundance: NA; v_gene: TRBV7-8; d_gene: NA; j_gene: TRBJ1-6; len: 15; CDR3nt: TGTGCCAGCAGCTTAGGAGCCAGGCTTTCTGCACCCCTCCACTTT; CDR3aa: CASSLGARLSAPLHF
abundance: NA; v_gene: TRBV18; d_gene: NA; j_gene: TRBJ1-1; len: 11; CDR3nt: TGTGCCACCAGGGCGAACACTGAAGCTTTCTTT; CDR3aa: CATRANTEAFF